This T cell receptor (beta chain) was profiled in a study of blood T cell repertoires in COVID-19. The protocol was immunoSEQ multiplex PCR, while the TCRdb copy is restricted to in-frame clones and leaves out a portion. Of about 150,000 clones listed, approximately 90% are singletons. Enrollees, roughly 18 to 89 years old, lived in 24 US areas. Participant-reported clinical history was the basis for cohort assignment. What the recovered Cohort 3 donors had was two negative PCRs, clearance, or symptom resolution. The germline gives CDR1 SGDLS, CDR2 YYNGEE. The CDR3 contains 13 residues. V shed 1 base and J shed 1 base, with 5 bases lying between them.

This receptor was taken from a woman aged 45-65 years who had recovered from COVID-19. Sequenced sample: PBMCs or T cells enriched from blood (not recorded which). The chain has TRBV9 and TRBJ1-1; D unclear. CDR3 sequence: CASSVQENTEAFF. In nucleotides, the CDR3 is TGTGCCAGCAGCGTACAGGAGAACACTGAAGCTTTCTTT.